This TCR beta chain was sequenced during a study of shared clonotypes between healthy human individuals. Study conclusions and caveats: In general, naive subsets displayed greater estimated richness than memory subsets did. Deeper or shallower sequencing was expected to change how clonotypes are shared among donors.

Points on this clone: No antigen is known for it.

Those who donated, Caucasian adults without exception, all lived in Nashville, Tennessee. The study separated CD4+ cells into CD45RA+ naive and CD45RA-negative memory subsets. Looked up from germline, CDR1 is SGHDT and CDR2 is YYEEEE. J lost 2 bases, V lost 0 bases, and 4 bases had no gene match. This CDR3 contains 16 residues. The method was immunoSEQ multiplex PCR; TCRdb's version includes in-frame clones alone and lacks a portion of them. The profile covers 2 million to 3 million clones, with around nine tenths appearing a single time and 0.13% to 0.15% taken by the ten largest. The source material was naive CD4+ T cells sorted from blood. The subset is: CD45RA+ positively selected. The chain recombines TRBV5-6 with TRBJ2-1; 8 positions agree with TRBD1. The sequence was obtained from a man aged 18 to 30 in good health. As DNA, the CDR3 is TGTGCCAGCAGCTTGGACACAGGGGGACCCTACAATGAGCAGTTCTTC. It is translated as CASSLDTGGPYNEQFF.